Below, one T cell receptor (beta chain) is given with its context. The germline V gene has CDR1 SGDLS and CDR2 YYNGEE. V shed 0 bases and J 5 bases; nucleotides not matched to a gene: 6. This CDR3 is 16 amino acids long. The data belong to a study of blood T cell repertoires in COVID-19. Across the whole study: Spain, Italy and the United States supplied samples that represented acute and convalescent COVID-19. T cells, B-cell-depleted T cells, or PBMCs provided the cDNA or gDNA that served as material.

Original processing methods: Quantification of nucleated cells was approximated via reference gene primer amplification. This table comes from immunoSEQ multiplex PCR, and its TCRdb copy is limited to in-frame clones, with some not included. V and J calls and clone size are copied from that table; D and trimming were computed from the DNA. Of over 110,000 clones listed, approximately 85% are singletons. This sequence originates from a man in his 70s with acute or convalescent COVID-19. The sample consisted of peripheral blood. This rearrangement joins TRBV9 to TRBJ2-2; 8 bases line up with TRBD1. The CDR3 reads CASSVVAGGLTGELFF. For the CDR3, the DNA is TGTGCCAGCAGCGTAGTGGCAGGGGGCTTGACCGGGGAGCTGTTTTTT.